Following are 28 T cell receptor beta chains from one sample sequenced in a study of blood T cell repertoires in COVID-19. Sequenced by immunoSEQ multiplex PCR; TCRdb stores in-frame clones only, minus some. There are about 260,000 clones in the sample; approximately 85% occur only once, and approximately 12% lies in the top ten. Sequencing input: peripheral blood. The receptors were gathered from a human donor in a cohort sampled during active COVID-19.

The chain recombines TRBV24-1 with TRBJ2-5; a weak D match, TRBD2 (5 bases). Germline V lookup: CDR1 KGHDR, CDR2 SFDVKD. Deletions cut 2 bases from V and 4 bases from J, with 13 bases between. The CDR3 sequence is 15 residues long. The CDR3 region is CATSDSRGPGETQYF. The CDR3 region has the DNA TGTGCCACCAGTGATTCAAGAGGGCCCGGAGAGACCCAGTACTTC.

The V call is TRBV6-1, the J call TRBJ2-1; 9 positions agree with TRBD2. Unmatched junction bases numbered 18, after V lost 4 bases and J lost 5 bases. The CDR3 is 19 amino acids. In germline, CDR1 is MNHNS, CDR2 SASEGT. CDR3 amino acids: CASSGRRTSAFSVDNEQFF. Written as DNA, the CDR3 is TGTGCCAGCAGTGGACGAAGGACTAGCGCCTTTTCAGTCGACAATGAGCAGTTCTTC.

The chain employs TRBV30 and TRBJ1-5, with TRBD1 matching 10 bases. V dropped 5 bases and J dropped 6; count of bases not matched to a gene: 4. The CDR3 has 13 amino acids. Germline lookup yields CDR1 GTSNPN and CDR2 SVGIG (reference sequence). CDR3 nucleotide sequence: TGTGCCTGGGCCGGGACAGGGGCTCAGCCCCAGCATTTT. Translation gives CAWAGTGAQPQHF.

V is TRBV5-6 and J is TRBJ1-5, with 8 bases identical to TRBD1. In germline, CDR1 is SGHDT, CDR2 YYEEEE. The CDR3 has 14 residues. J was trimmed by 6 bases and V by 4 bases; bases with no gene match: 6. In DNA form, the CDR3 reads TGTGCCAGCAGCCCTCGGACAGGGAGTCAGCCCCAGCATTTT. It yields the protein CASSPRTGSQPQHF.

Details on this clone: The germline gene is not matched at one end of the junction; a read error may be the cause. V usage is TRBV23-1 and J usage is TRBJ2-4; TRBD1 agrees at 10 bases. TRBV23-1 qualifies as an ORF whose function is uncertain. CDR3 length: 13 residues. CDR3 DNA: TGCGCCAGCAGTCATCGAGAGAGGGACAGGGGTACCTTC. It yields the protein CASSHRERDRGTF.

V is TRBV7-2 and J is TRBJ2-1; 11 positions match TRBD2. The CDR3 is 16 amino acids. The J segment lost 7 bases and the V segment lost 1 base, leaving 6 bases of the junction unmatched. Germline CDR1 reads SGHTA; CDR2 reads FQGNSA. The CDR3 sequence: CASSLGWIAGGNEQFF. CDR3 coding DNA: TGTGCCAGCAGCTTAGGCTGGATAGCGGGAGGGAATGAGCAGTTCTTC.

The rearrangement links TRBV3-1 (or the pseudogene TRBV3-2) to TRBJ2-2; the D gene is possibly TRBD2 (5 bases). The CDR3 is 16 amino acids. Germline CDR1 reads LGHDT; CDR2 reads YNNKEL (reference sequence). V was trimmed by 7 bases and J by 5 bases, leaving 20 bases between them. CDR3 protein: CASTHEWGAGTGELFF. The CDR3 bases are TGTGCCAGCACCCATGAATGGGGAGCTGGGACCGGGGAGCTGTTTTTT.

As for this clone: This sample also contains other DNA sequences that code for the same CDR3. The genes are TRBV30 and TRBJ2-7; D may be TRBD2 (5 bases). Trimming cost V 1 base and J 0 bases, with 10 bases left between them. Germline V gene sequence: CDR1 GTSNPN, CDR2 SVGIG (reference sequence). This CDR3 comprises 14 residues. For the CDR3, the DNA is TGTGCCTGGAGTGAAGGTGGGAGCTCCTACGAGCAGTACTTC. Amino acid sequence: CAWSEGGSSYEQYF. Full variable domain (rest looked up from reference TRBV30 and TRBJ2-7): SQTIHQWPATLVQPVGSPLSLECTVEGTSNPNLYWYRQAAGRGLQLLFYSVGIGQISSEVPQNLSASRPQDRQFILSSKKLLLSDSGFYLCAWSEGGSSYEQYFGPGTRLTVT.

Worth noting for this clone: Just one base apart from a much larger clone, this may be a read error. Distinct nucleotide sequences in the sample also encode this CDR3. The rearrangement joins TRBV7-2 to TRBJ2-7, with D unclear. Germline V gene lookup returns CDR1 SGHTA and CDR2 FQGNSA. The CDR3 length is 11 residues. V was shortened by 4 bases and J by 4 bases, with 5 bases between the two germline ends. The CDR3 loop reads CASSSYYEQYF. DNA for the CDR3: TGTGCCAGCAGCTCCTATTACGAGCAGTACTTC. The whole variable domain, remainder taken from reference TRBV7-2 and TRBJ2-7, is GAGVSQSPSNKVTEKGKDVELRCDPISGHTALYWYRQSLGQGLEFLIYFQGNSAPDKSGLPSDRFSAERTGGSVSTLTIQRTQQEDSAVYLCASSSYYEQYFGPGTRLTVT.

V is TRBV20-1 and J is TRBJ2-7, with unresolved D. This CDR3 comprises 11 residues. The ends were cut back, 5 bases at V and 6 bases at J, with 11 bases in the middle. Germline lookup yields CDR1 DFQATT and CDR2 SNEGSKA (reference sequence). The CDR3 reads CSAGTPTEQYF. DNA of the CDR3: TGCAGTGCTGGTACTCCTACCGAGCAGTACTTC.

V is TRBV5-1 and J is TRBJ2-3, with 10 bases identical to TRBD2. The germline gives CDR1 SGHRS, CDR2 YFSETQ. The CDR3 covers 16 residues. V gave up 0 bases and J gave up 2 bases; unmatched junction bases: 3. The chain's CDR3 is CASSLALAGTTDTQYF. The DNA for the CDR3 is TGCGCCAGCAGCTTGGCACTAGCGGGAACCACAGATACGCAGTATTTT. Filled out from reference TRBV5-1 and TRBJ2-3, the complete variable domain reads KAGVTQTPRYLIKTRGQQVTLSCSPISGHRSVSWYQQTPGQGLQFLFEYFSETQRNKGNFPGRFSGRQFSNSRSEMNVSTLELGDSALYLCASSLALAGTTDTQYFGPGTRLTVL.

The rearrangement links TRBV24-1 to TRBJ2-3; the match to TRBD1 covers 9 bases. V lost 7 bases and J lost 1; bases outside the gene matches: 2. Germline V gene data show CDR1 as KGHDR and CDR2 as SFDVKD. The CDR3 extends over 14 amino acids. CDR3 DNA: TGTGCCACCAGAGGGACAGGGCGCACAGATACGCAGTATTTT. It encodes CATRGTGRTDTQYF.

The chain carries TRBV6-2 or TRBV6-3 and TRBJ2-3; a possible D gene is TRBD2 (6 bases). This CDR3 has 18 residues. V lost 5 bases and J lost 5, with 26 bases in between. Germline values: CDR1 MNHEY, CDR2 SVGEGT. Here the CDR3 DNA reads TGTGCCAGCAGTCTTCGGAGGAGGGCAGCAACCCGGGGAGATACGCAGTATTTT. Protein sequence: CASSLRRRAATRGDTQYF.

The chain links TRBV11-2 to TRBJ2-2; tentative D call: TRBD2 (5 bases). V was shortened by 5 bases and J by 1 base, with 14 bases between the two germline ends. Germline lookup yields CDR1 SGHAT and CDR2 FQNNGV. The CDR3 contains 16 residues. Here the CDR3 DNA reads TGTGCCAGCAGCCCTCGACTAAAACTGAACACCGGGGAGCTGTTTTTT. Amino acid sequence: CASSPRLKLNTGELFF.

The gene calls are TRBV10-2 and TRBJ2-3; TRBD2 agrees at 7 bases. This CDR3 is built from 15 residues. J lost 2 bases, V lost 6 bases, and 8 bases had no gene match. Germline V lookup: CDR1 WSHSY, CDR2 SAAADI. CDR3 protein: CASSAQAGNTDTQYF. The CDR3 nucleotides are TGCGCCAGCAGCGCCCAAGCGGGAAACACAGATACGCAGTATTTT.

The chain recombines TRBV28 with TRBJ2-7, with D possibly matching TRBD1 (6 bases). The CDR3 has 16 residues. Germline-derived CDR1 and CDR2 are MDHEN and SYDVKM. The ends were cut back, 2 bases at V and 5 bases at J, with 19 bases in the middle. In DNA, the CDR3 is TGTGCCAGCAGTTTAAGGAACGACAGGCCTATAAACGAGCAGTACTTC. This sequence encodes CASSLRNDRPINEQYF.

This rearrangement joins TRBV18 to TRBJ1-1; D remains unclear. V was pared by 5 bases and J by 5 bases, with 18 bases between. CDR1 is KGHSH and CDR2 is LQKENI in the germline V gene. The length of the CDR3 is 15 residues. The CDR3 nucleotides read TGTGCCAGCTCAAGAATGACCCGCCGGGATACTGAAGCTTTCTTT. This sequence encodes CASSRMTRRDTEAFF. The full variable domain, its missing parts supplied by reference TRBV18 and TRBJ1-1, is NAGVMQNPRHLVRRRGQEARLRCSPMKGHSHVYWYRQLPEEGLKFMVYLQKENIIDESGMPKERFSAEFPKEGPSILRIQQVVRGDSAAYFCASSRMTRRDTEAFFGQGTRLTVV.

This chain connects TRBV6-5 to TRBJ1-5; 7 nucleotides align to TRBD1. The CDR3 spans 14 residues. Germline assignment: CDR1 MNHEY and CDR2 SVGAGI. The V segment lost 10 bases and the J segment 3 bases; nucleotides outside the gene matches: 9. The CDR3 reads CATRTGQINQPQHF. As DNA, the CDR3 is TGTGCCACCAGAACGGGACAGATCAATCAGCCCCAGCATTTT.

V gene TRBV11-3 combines with J gene TRBJ2-2; 8 bases match TRBD2. Looked up from germline, CDR1 is SGHNT and CDR2 is YENEEA. J gave up 3 bases and V 7 bases, and 7 bases lay outside the gene matches. There are 15 residues in the CDR3. CDR3 protein: CASTAGSGDTGELFF. For the CDR3, the DNA is TGTGCCAGCACCGCCGGTAGCGGGGACACCGGGGAGCTGTTTTTT.

This clone was found a few times. The CDR3 region is CASSQGNSDHEQYF. CDR3 DNA: TGCGCCAGCAGCCAGGGTAATAGCGACCACGAGCAGTACTTC. V gene TRBV4-1 combines with J gene TRBJ2-7, with a tentative D call TRBD2 (5 bases). This CDR3 has 14 amino acids. The germline V gene has CDR1 MGHRA and CDR2 YSYEKL. V dropped 3 bases and J dropped 5 bases, with 14 bases sitting between them.

V usage is TRBV28 and J usage is TRBJ1-1; 12 bases match TRBD1. CDR1 and CDR2 from the germline V gene are MDHEN and SYDVKM. J gave up 2 bases and V 8 bases, and 0 bases lay outside the gene matches. The CDR3 contains 13 residues. CDR3 protein: CASGTGGNTEAFF. The CDR3 DNA follows: TGTGCCAGCGGGACAGGGGGCAACACTGAAGCTTTCTTT.

The chain is built from TRBV28 and TRBJ1-3; D perhaps matches TRBD1 (6 bases). Germline CDR1 reads MDHEN; CDR2 reads SYDVKM. The V end was cut by 5 bases, the J end by 4 bases, with 18 bases between. The CDR3 contains 16 residues. CDR3 amino acids: CASSLYTGSVGNTIYF. CDR3 sequence (DNA): TGTGCCAGCAGTCTATATACAGGGTCTGTGGGAAACACCATATATTTT.

The sample holds a few counts of this clone. This chain connects TRBV5-1 to TRBJ2-3, with TRBD2 matching over 11 bases. The CDR3 covers 16 residues. The V and J ends lost 4 bases and 1 base, in that order; junction bases with no gene match: 5. Germline V gene sequence: CDR1 SGHRS, CDR2 YFSETQ. The CDR3 sequence is CASSPMGLAGTDTQYF. The CDR3 DNA reads as TGCGCCAGCAGCCCAATGGGACTAGCGGGCACAGATACGCAGTATTTT.

V is TRBV3-1 (or the pseudogene TRBV3-2) and J is TRBJ2-5; TRBD2 aligns across 11 bases. CDR3 length: 15 amino acids. Germline lookup yields CDR1 LGHDT and CDR2 YNNKEL (reference sequence). V shed 6 bases and J 2 bases; nucleotides not matched to a gene: 5. The CDR3 region is CASRTGLAVQETQYF. The DNA for the CDR3 is TGTGCCAGCAGAACGGGACTAGCGGTGCAAGAGACCCAGTACTTC.

This chain joins TRBV4-3 and TRBJ2-7; D not resolved. Germline lookup yields CDR1 LGHNA and CDR2 YSLEER. Trimming removed 2 bases from V and 3 bases from J, with 11 bases in between. CDR3 length: 14 residues. CDR3: CASSQNVRNYEQYF. The CDR3 nucleotides are TGCGCCAGCAGCCAAAATGTCAGAAACTACGAGCAGTACTTC.

The chain couples TRBV4-3 to TRBJ2-5, with D hard to call. Per the germline V gene, CDR1 is LGHNA and CDR2 is YSLEER. The CDR3 length is 13 residues. Between the trimmed V and J ends, which lost 1 base and 5 bases, there was a span of 8 bases. Here the CDR3 DNA reads TGCGCCAGCAGCCAAGGGCGGTGGGAGACCCAGTACTTC. Translating it yields CASSQGRWETQYF.

This chain joins TRBV27 and TRBJ2-7; tentatively, D is TRBD2 (5 bases). The length of the CDR3 is 15 residues. The germline V gene has CDR1 MNHEY and CDR2 SMNVEV (reference sequence). V lost 4 bases, J lost 3 bases, and 16 bases lay in between. CDR3 amino acids: CASSSRGRYLYEQYF. CDR3 nucleotides: TGTGCCAGCAGTTCCCGCGGGCGTTATCTCTACGAGCAGTACTTC.

This clone was recorded once. The chain couples TRBV5-6 to TRBJ2-4; TRBD1 aligns across 9 bases. The length of the CDR3 is 16 residues. CDR1 is SGHDT, CDR2 YYEEEE, per germline. V lost 8 bases and J lost 1; bases outside the gene matches: 10. The CDR3 sequence: CASRTGATGAKNIQYF. As DNA, the CDR3 is TGTGCCAGTAGGACAGGGGCCACAGGGGCCAAAAACATTCAGTACTTC.